This entry lists 26 T cell receptor beta chains sequenced from one sample in a study of T cell responses to AZD1222 COVID-19 vaccine. Assay: immunoSEQ multiplex PCR; the TCRdb copy retains only in-frame clones and omits some. The profile shows 87,000 or so clones, around 87% of them singletons. This material consisted of peripheral blood, taken on day 0 of AZD1222 vaccination. The source of these receptors is an adult in good health.

The rearrangement joins TRBV6-5 to TRBJ1-3, with 7 positions matching TRBD1. The CDR3 contains 16 residues. Germline assignment: CDR1 MNHEY and CDR2 SVGAGI. J was trimmed by 4 bases and V by 2 bases; bases with no gene match: 8. DNA of the CDR3: TGTGCCAGCAGTTACCCTGAGGGGGCGTTCGGAAACACCATATATTTT. Its translation: CASSYPEGAFGNTIYF.

The chain combines TRBV28 with TRBJ1-4; TRBD1 matches at 9 bases. CDR1 and CDR2 (germline): MDHEN, SYDVKM. This CDR3 spans 15 amino acids. Trimming at V came to 6 bases and at J to 6 bases, leaving 8 bases not matched to a gene. The CDR3 DNA follows: TGTGCCAGCAGGGGTGCGACAGGGGGAGATGAAAAACTGTTTTTT. It specifies CASRGATGGDEKLFF. The entire variable domain, with the rest obtained from reference TRBV28 and TRBJ1-4, is as follows: DVKVTQSSRYLVKRTGEKVFLECVQDMDHENMFWYRQDPGLGLRLIYFSYDVKMKEKGDIPEGYSVSREKKERFSLILESASTNQTSMYLCASRGATGGDEKLFFGSGTQLSVL.

The CDR3 loop reads CATSASGADTQYF. The CDR3 DNA reads as TGCGCCACTTCTGCTAGTGGGGCAGATACGCAGTATTTT. The gene calls are TRBV10-2 and TRBJ2-3; D not resolved. V gave up 10 bases and J gave up 4 bases, with 15 bases separating them. This CDR3 has 13 amino acids. Germline-derived CDR1 and CDR2 are WSHSY and SAAADI.

This chain uses TRBV2 with TRBJ1-6; TRBD1 might be the D (5 bases). The CDR3 loop spans 14 amino acids. Trimming took 4 bases from V and 12 from J, leaving 16 bases between them. Germline V CDR1 and CDR2: SNHLY, FYNNEI. CDR3 protein: CASSVRDRLGPLHF. CDR3 nucleotide sequence: TGTGCCAGCAGTGTCCGGGACCGCCTTGGACCCCTCCACTTT.

This chain joins TRBV11-2 and TRBJ2-5; D may be TRBD1 (5 bases). The CDR3 loop spans 15 amino acids. V lost 1 base and J lost 4, with 13 bases in between. Germline V gives CDR1 SGHAT, CDR2 FQNNGV. DNA for the CDR3: TGTGCCAGCAGCTTAGGTTCGCAGGGCGGAGAGACCCAGTACTTC. Translation gives CASSLGSQGGETQYF.

The chain employs TRBV24-1 and TRBJ1-5; TRBD1 aligns across 7 bases. The V segment lost 4 bases and the J segment 0 bases; nucleotides outside the gene matches: 5. The CDR3 has 16 amino acids. Germline-derived CDR1 and CDR2 are KGHDR and SFDVKD. For the CDR3, the DNA is TGTGCCACCAGTGACCCAGGACAGGTTAGCAATCAGCCCCAGCATTTT. Protein sequence: CATSDPGQVSNQPQHF.

The rearrangement uses TRBV12-3 or TRBV12-4 and TRBJ1-2; D unclear. V was shortened by 3 bases and J by 6 bases, with 8 bases between the two germline ends. The CDR3 length is 12 residues. The CDR3 here is CASSLNTDGYTF. The CDR3 DNA reads as TGTGCCAGCAGTTTGAACACGGATGGCTACACCTTC.

This clone was recorded a few times. The chain recombines TRBV6-5 with TRBJ1-3; D gene uncertain. The CDR3 is 14 residues long. V was cut by 6 bases and J by 6 bases, with 15 bases left in between. Germline V gene lookup returns CDR1 MNHEY and CDR2 SVGAGI. Written as DNA, the CDR3 is TGTGCCAGCAGCGGTGGGCCGAGGGAAAACACCATATATTTT. Its translation: CASSGGPRENTIYF.

CDR3: CASSQVNRGPRTF. The CDR3 bases are TGTGCCAGCAGCCAAGTTAACAGGGGGCCCAGAACCTTC. The chain joins TRBV3-1 (or the pseudogene TRBV3-2) to TRBJ1-2; 9 nucleotides match TRBD1. This CDR3 has 13 residues. Germline V lookup: CDR1 LGHDT, CDR2 YNNKEL (reference sequence). V lost 1 base, J lost 14 bases, and 8 bases stayed unmatched.

V and J are TRBV19 and TRBJ1-2; no clear D. The V gene's germline CDR1 is LNHDA and CDR2 SQIVND (reference sequence). V was pared by 10 bases and J by 8 bases, with 17 bases between. CDR3 length equals 12 residues. CDR3 sequence (DNA): TGTGCCACCCTGAGAAGCGCCGGGGGCTACACCTTC. Translated: CATLRSAGGYTF.

The gene calls are TRBV5-8 and TRBJ2-3; 10 nucleotides agree with TRBD2. Germline CDR1 and CDR2: SGHTS and YDEGEE. Unmatched junction bases numbered 7, after V lost 9 bases and J lost 0 bases. The CDR3 is 15 amino acids. CDR3 amino acids: CATKGLAVSTDTQYF. In nucleotides, the CDR3 is TGTGCCACCAAAGGACTAGCGGTGAGCACAGATACGCAGTATTTT.

The chain couples TRBV7-2 to TRBJ2-2; 7 bases agree with TRBD1. CDR1 is SGHTA, CDR2 FQGNSA, per germline. The CDR3 length is 15 residues. Unmatched junction bases numbered 5, after V lost 3 bases and J lost 4 bases. In DNA, the CDR3 is TGTGCCAGCAGCTTCGAGGGGGCGCTCACCGGGGAGCTGTTTTTT. Its protein is CASSFEGALTGELFF.

The chain is built from TRBV9 and TRBJ2-2, with 13 bases aligning to TRBD2. CDR1 and CDR2 (germline): SGDLS, YYNGEE. V dropped 2 bases and J dropped 7; count of bases not matched to a gene: 5. This CDR3 spans 16 amino acids. The CDR3 coding sequence is TGTGCCAGCAGCGTTGCAGGACTAGCGGGGGACGGGGAGCTGTTTTTT. This sequence encodes CASSVAGLAGDGELFF.

This clone has a handful of counts. V and J are TRBV19 and TRBJ2-5, with 8 bases identical to TRBD1. This CDR3 region has 14 residues. CDR1 LNHDA and CDR2 SQIVND come from the germline V gene (reference sequence). Trimming removed 10 bases from V and 4 bases from J; junction bases left unmatched: 11. Here the CDR3 reads CATTQTGVGETQYF. The CDR3 nucleotides read TGTGCCACCACACAGACAGGGGTAGGAGAGACCCAGTACTTC.

The rearrangement uses TRBV27 and TRBJ1-2; unclear D gene. Germline V gives CDR1 MNHEY, CDR2 SMNVEV (reference sequence). The CDR3 length is 15 residues. With 0 bases removed from V and 5 bases from J, the gap between germline ends came to 13 bases. The CDR3 DNA reads TGTGCCAGCAGTTTATCGGGCATTCCGAATTATGGCTACACCTTC. Translation: CASSLSGIPNYGYTF.

CDR3 amino acids: CASSFLRGPAEAFF. As DNA, the CDR3 is TGCGCCAGCAGCTTTTTAAGGGGCCCTGCTGAAGCTTTCTTT. The rearrangement links TRBV5-1 to TRBJ1-1; possible D gene TRBD1, 5 bases. V lost 2 bases to trimming and J lost 6 bases, with 14 bases between them. CDR3 length equals 14 residues. The germline CDR1 and CDR2 sequences are SGHRS and YFSETQ.

The rearrangement joins TRBV2 to TRBJ1-1; D is possibly TRBD1 (5 bases). With 3 bases removed from V and 5 bases from J, the gap between germline ends came to 16 bases. The CDR3 spans 15 residues. The germline V gene encodes CDR1 SNHLY and CDR2 FYNNEI. CDR3 amino acids: CASSDSTWGRTEAFF. CDR3 coding DNA: TGTGCCAGCAGTGATTCTACATGGGGGAGGACTGAAGCTTTCTTT.

V and J are TRBV4-3 and TRBJ2-7, with TRBD2 as a possible D gene (6 bases). V was trimmed by 6 bases and J by 7 bases, leaving 10 bases between them. The CDR3 covers 11 residues. Germline V gene lookup returns CDR1 LGHNA and CDR2 YSLEER. The CDR3 coding sequence is TGCGCCAGCAGGGGAGGCCTTGAGCAGTACTTC. The encoded protein is CASRGGLEQYF.

This clone has only a few counts. The gene calls are TRBV4-3 and TRBJ1-1; D unclear. Trimming took off 0 bases at V and 6 bases at J, with 17 bases between the two ends. This CDR3 has 16 residues. Germline V gene sequence: CDR1 LGHNA, CDR2 YSLEER. This CDR3 reads CASSQDRDSRRAEAFF. The CDR3 region has the DNA TGCGCCAGCAGCCAAGATCGGGATAGCAGGCGGGCTGAAGCTTTCTTT.

The chain couples TRBV7-8 to TRBJ2-1; 7 nucleotides line up with TRBD2. The germline gives CDR1 SGHVS, CDR2 FQNEAQ. The CDR3 totals 15 residues. With 5 bases clipped from V and 13 bases from J, the junction kept 17 bases outside the gene matches. In DNA form, the CDR3 reads TGTGCCAGCAGCACCCCGGTGGGGGGGGATCCAGGACAGTTCTTC. Translated: CASSTPVGGDPGQFF.

In this sample, this clone turned up once. This chain joins TRBV18 and TRBJ1-1; D not certain. The germline V gene has CDR1 KGHSH and CDR2 LQKENI. V gave up 2 bases and J gave up 7 bases, with 8 bases separating them. This CDR3 has 12 amino acids. CDR3 region: CASSPNLVEAFF. Here the CDR3 DNA reads TGTGCCAGCTCACCAAATCTCGTTGAAGCTTTCTTT.

This chain links TRBV7-2 with TRBJ1-4, with D possibly matching TRBD1 (6 bases). Germline loops: CDR1 SGHTA, CDR2 FQGNSA. The V gene lost 4 bases and the J gene lost 7 bases, with 7 bases spanning the gap. The CDR3 sequence is 12 residues long. CDR3 amino acids: CASSSQGEKLFF. The CDR3 DNA follows: TGTGCCAGCAGCTCACAGGGTGAAAAACTGTTTTTT.

This chain joins TRBV12-3 or TRBV12-4 and TRBJ2-5, with D perhaps TRBD1 or TRBD2 (6 bases each). The CDR3 is 13 amino acids. Trimming shortened V by 3 bases and J by 4 bases, and 9 bases separated the two germline ends. The CDR3 sequence is CASSFGGAETQYF. The CDR3 nucleotides are TGTGCCAGCAGTTTCGGGGGCGCAGAGACCCAGTACTTC.

CDR3 protein: CASSPRPKVGTDTQYF. CDR3 nucleotide sequence: TGTGCCAGCAGCCCTCGCCCCAAGGTGGGCACAGATACGCAGTATTTT. V gene TRBV27 combines with J gene TRBJ2-3; no definite D call. The germline V gene encodes CDR1 MNHEY and CDR2 SMNVEV (reference sequence). There are 16 residues in the CDR3. Trimming stripped 6 bases from V and 1 base from J, with 17 bases between.

The V gene is TRBV7-8, the J gene TRBJ1-1; a weak D match, TRBD1 (5 bases). The CDR3 has 13 residues. Germline lookup yields CDR1 SGHVS and CDR2 FQNEAQ. V lost 11 bases and J lost 1, with 14 bases in between. The CDR3 DNA is TGTGCCGCCGCCCGCCAGGGGAACACTGAAGCTTTCTTT. Protein sequence: CAAARQGNTEAFF.

As DNA, the CDR3 is TGTGCCAGCAGCCAAGATCCTAGCGGGGGGCCCGATGAGCAGTTCTTC. Translating gives CASSQDPSGGPDEQFF. The genes are TRBV4-2 and TRBJ2-1, with 11 bases identical to TRBD2. The trim removed 0 bases at V and 8 bases at J, leaving 6 bases unmatched. The germline CDR1 and CDR2 sequences are LGHNA and YNFKEQ. This CDR3 spans 16 amino acids.